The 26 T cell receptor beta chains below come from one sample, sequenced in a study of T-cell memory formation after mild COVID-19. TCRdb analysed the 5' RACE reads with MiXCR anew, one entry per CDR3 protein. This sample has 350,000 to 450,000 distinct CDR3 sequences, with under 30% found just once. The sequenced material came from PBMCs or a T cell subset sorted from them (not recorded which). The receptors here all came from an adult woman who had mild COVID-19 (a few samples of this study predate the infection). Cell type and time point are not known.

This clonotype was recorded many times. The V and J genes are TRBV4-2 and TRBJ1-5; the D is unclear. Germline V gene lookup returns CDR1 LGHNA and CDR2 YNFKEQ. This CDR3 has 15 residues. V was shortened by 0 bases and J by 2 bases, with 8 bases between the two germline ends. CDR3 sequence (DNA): TGTGCCAGCAGCCAAGAGAGGGCGGGCAATCAGCCCCAGCATTTT. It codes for CASSQERAGNQPQHF.

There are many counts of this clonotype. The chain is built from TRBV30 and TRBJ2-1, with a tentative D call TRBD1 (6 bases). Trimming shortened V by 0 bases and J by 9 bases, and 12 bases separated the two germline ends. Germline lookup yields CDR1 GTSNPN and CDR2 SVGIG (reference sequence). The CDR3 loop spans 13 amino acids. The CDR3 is CAWSVELGAEQFF. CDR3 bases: TGTGCCTGGAGTGTAGAATTGGGGGCTGAGCAGTTCTTC.

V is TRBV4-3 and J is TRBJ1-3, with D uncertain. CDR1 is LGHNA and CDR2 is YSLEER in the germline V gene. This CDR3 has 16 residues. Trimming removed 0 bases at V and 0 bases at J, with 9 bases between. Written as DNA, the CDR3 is TGCGCCAGCAGCCAAGATCGAACAGTCTCTGGAAACACCATATATTTT. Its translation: CASSQDRTVSGNTIYF.

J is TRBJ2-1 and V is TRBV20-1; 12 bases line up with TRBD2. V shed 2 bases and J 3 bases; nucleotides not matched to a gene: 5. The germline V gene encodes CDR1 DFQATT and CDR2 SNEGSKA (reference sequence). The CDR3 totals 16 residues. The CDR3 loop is CSARWLAGGNYNEQFF. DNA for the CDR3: TGCAGTGCTAGATGGCTAGCGGGGGGGAACTACAATGAGCAGTTCTTC.

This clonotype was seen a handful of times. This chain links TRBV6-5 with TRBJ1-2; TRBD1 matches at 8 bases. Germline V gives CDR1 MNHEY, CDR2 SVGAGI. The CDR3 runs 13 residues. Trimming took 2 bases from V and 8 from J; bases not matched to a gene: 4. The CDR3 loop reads CASSYGQGVGYTF. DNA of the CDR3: TGTGCCAGCAGTTACGGACAGGGAGTGGGCTACACCTTC.

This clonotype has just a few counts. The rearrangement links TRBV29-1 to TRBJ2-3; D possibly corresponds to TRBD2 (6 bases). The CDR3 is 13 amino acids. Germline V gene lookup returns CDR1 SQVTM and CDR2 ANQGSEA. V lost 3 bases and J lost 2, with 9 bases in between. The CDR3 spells CSVDGRNTDTQYF. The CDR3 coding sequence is TGCAGCGTTGATGGGAGGAACACAGATACGCAGTATTTT.

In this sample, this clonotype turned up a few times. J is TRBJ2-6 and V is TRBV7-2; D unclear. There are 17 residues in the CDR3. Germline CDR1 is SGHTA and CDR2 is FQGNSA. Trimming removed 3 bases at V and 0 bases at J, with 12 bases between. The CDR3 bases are TGTGCCAGCAGCTTTGAACAGCGTAGCTCTGGGGCCAACGTCCTGACTTTC. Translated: CASSFEQRSSGANVLTF.

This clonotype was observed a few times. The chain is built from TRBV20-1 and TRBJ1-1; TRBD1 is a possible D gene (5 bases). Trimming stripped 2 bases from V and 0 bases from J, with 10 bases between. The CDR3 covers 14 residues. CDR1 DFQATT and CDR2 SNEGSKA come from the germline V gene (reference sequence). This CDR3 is CSARPGRMNTEAFF. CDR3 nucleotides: TGCAGTGCTAGACCGGGACGGATGAACACTGAAGCTTTCTTT.

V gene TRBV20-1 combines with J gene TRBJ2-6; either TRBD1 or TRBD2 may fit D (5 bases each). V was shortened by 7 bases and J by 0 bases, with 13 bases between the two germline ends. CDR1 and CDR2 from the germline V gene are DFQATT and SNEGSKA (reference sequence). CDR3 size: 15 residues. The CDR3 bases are TGCAGTGGTCCGGGACGGACCTCTGGGGCCAACGTCCTGACTTTC. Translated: CSGPGRTSGANVLTF.

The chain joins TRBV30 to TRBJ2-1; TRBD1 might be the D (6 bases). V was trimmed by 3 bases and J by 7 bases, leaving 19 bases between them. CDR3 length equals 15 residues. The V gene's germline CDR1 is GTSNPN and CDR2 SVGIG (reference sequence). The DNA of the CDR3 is TGTGCCTGGAGGCAGGGGCTAGTTAACGGAAATGAGCAGTTCTTC. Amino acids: CAWRQGLVNGNEQFF.

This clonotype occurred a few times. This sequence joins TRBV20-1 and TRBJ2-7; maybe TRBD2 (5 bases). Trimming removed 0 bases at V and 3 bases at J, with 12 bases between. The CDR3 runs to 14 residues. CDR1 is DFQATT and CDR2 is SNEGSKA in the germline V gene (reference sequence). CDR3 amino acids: CSARDVAFGYEQYF. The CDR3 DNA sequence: TGCAGTGCTAGAGATGTAGCGTTCGGCTACGAGCAGTACTTC.

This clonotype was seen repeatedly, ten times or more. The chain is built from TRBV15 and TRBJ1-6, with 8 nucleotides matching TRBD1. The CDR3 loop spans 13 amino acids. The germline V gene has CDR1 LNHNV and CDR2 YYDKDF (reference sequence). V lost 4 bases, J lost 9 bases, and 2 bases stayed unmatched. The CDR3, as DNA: TGTGCCACCAGCATGGACAGGGTTTCACCCCTCCACTTT. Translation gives CATSMDRVSPLHF.

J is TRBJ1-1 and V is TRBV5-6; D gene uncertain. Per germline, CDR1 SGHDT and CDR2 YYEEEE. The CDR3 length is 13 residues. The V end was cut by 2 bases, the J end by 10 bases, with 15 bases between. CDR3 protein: CASSFSAGEGAFF. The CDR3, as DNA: TGTGCCAGCAGCTTCTCGGCCGGAGAGGGAGCTTTCTTT.

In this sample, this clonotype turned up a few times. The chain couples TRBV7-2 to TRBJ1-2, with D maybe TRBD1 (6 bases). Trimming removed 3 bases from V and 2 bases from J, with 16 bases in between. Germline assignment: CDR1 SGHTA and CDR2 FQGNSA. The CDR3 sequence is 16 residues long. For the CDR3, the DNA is TGTGCCAGCAGCTTGGAGAGGGCTACAGGGAACTATGGCTACACCTTC. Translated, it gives CASSLERATGNYGYTF.

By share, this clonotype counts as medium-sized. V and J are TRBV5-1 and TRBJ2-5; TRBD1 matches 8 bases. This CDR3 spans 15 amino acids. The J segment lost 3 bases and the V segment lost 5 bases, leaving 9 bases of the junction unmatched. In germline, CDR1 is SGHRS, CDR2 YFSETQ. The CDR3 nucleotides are TGCGCCAGCAGGACGCGCATGACAGGGGAAGAGACCCAGTACTTC. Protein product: CASRTRMTGEETQYF.

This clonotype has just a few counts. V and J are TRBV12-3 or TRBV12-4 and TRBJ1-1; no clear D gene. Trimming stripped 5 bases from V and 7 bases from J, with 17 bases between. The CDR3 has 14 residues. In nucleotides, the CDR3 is TGTGCCAGCAGTGCCACAGACGCCAGTCTTGAAGCTTTCTTT. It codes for CASSATDASLEAFF.

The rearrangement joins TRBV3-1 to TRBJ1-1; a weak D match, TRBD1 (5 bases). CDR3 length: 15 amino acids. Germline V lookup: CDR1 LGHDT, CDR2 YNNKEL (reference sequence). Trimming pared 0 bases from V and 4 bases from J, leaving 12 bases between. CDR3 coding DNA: TGTGCCAGCAGCCAAGACGGGGGAAAAGGCACTGAAGCTTTCTTT. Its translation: CASSQDGGKGTEAFF. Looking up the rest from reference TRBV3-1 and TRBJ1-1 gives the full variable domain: DTAVSQTPKYLVTQMGNDKSIKCEQNLGHDTMYWYKQDSKKFLKIMFSYNNKELIINETVPNRFSPKSPDKAHLNLHINSLELGDSAVYFCASSQDGGKGTEAFFGQGTRLTVV.

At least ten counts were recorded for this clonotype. The CDR3 nucleotides read TGTGCCAGCAGTTTAAGGGGACCGGGACTAGCGGGAGTTTTAAGCGAGCAGTACTTC. Translating gives CASSLRGPGLAGVLSEQYF. J is TRBJ2-7 and V is TRBV27, with 14 bases that match TRBD2. The CDR3 has 19 amino acids. The ends lost 2 bases at V and 6 bases at J; junction bases unmatched: 15. Germline values: CDR1 MNHEY, CDR2 SMNVEV (reference sequence).

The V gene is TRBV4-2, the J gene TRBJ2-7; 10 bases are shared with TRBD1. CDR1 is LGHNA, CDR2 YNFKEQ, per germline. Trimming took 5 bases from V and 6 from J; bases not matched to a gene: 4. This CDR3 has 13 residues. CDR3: CASSTGQGTEQYF. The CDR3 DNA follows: TGTGCCAGCAGCACGGGACAGGGGACCGAGCAGTACTTC.

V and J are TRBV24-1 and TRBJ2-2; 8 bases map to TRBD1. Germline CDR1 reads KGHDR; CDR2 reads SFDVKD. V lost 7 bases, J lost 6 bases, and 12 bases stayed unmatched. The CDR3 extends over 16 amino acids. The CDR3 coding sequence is TGTGCCACCAGCGCCCGAGACAGGGGAACTGCCGGGGAGCTGTTTTTT. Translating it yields CATSARDRGTAGELFF.

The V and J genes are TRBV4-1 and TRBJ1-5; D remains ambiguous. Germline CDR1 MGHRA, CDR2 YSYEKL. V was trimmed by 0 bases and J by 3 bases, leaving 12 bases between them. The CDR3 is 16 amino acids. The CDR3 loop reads CASSQDGITYNQPQHF. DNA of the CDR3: TGCGCCAGCAGCCAAGATGGTATTACTTACAATCAGCCCCAGCATTTT.

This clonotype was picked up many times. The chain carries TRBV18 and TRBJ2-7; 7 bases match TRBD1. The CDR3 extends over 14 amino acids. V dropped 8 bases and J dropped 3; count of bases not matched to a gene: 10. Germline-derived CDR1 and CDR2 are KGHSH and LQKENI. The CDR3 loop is CASSPRQGSYEQYF. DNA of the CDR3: TGTGCCAGCAGCCCAAGACAGGGTAGCTACGAGCAGTACTTC.

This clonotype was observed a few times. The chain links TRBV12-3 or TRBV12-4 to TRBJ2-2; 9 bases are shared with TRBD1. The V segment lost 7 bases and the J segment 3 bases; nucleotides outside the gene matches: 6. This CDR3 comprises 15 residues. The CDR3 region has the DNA TGTGCCAGCATCAACAGGGGGCTCGACACCGGGGAGCTGTTTTTT. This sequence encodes CASINRGLDTGELFF.

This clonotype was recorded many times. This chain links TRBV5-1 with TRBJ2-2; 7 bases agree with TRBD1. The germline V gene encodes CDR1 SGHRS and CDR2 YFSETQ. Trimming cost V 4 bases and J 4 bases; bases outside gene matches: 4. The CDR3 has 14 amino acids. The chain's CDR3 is CASSGTELTGELFF. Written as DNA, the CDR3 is TGCGCCAGCAGCGGGACAGAGCTCACCGGGGAGCTGTTTTTT.

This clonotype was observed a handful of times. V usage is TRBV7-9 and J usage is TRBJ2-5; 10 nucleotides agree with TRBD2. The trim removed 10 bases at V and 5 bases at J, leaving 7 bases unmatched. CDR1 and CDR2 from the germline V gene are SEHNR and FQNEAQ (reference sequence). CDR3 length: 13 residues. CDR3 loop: CATSAGGLETQYF. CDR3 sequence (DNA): TGTGCCACCTCAGCGGGGGGGCTGGAGACCCAGTACTTC.

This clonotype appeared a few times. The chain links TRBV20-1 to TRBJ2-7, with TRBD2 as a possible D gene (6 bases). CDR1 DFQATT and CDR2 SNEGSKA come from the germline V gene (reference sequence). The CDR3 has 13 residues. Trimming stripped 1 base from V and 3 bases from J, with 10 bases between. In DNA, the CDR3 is TGCAGTGCTAGAGGGGAGGATCGCTACGAGCAGTACTTC. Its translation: CSARGEDRYEQYF.